The rows below give T cell receptor beta chains drawn from one sample of a study of beta chain features in type 1 diabetes. Repertoires were generated with immunoSEQ multiplex PCR, while TCRdb's copy carries only in-frame clones and drops some. Of around 710,000 clones in the sample, around 12% were seen once. The source material was naive CD4+ T cells from blood. These receptors all come from a man aged 30-40 years with type 1 diabetes. Each CDR3 is given with its conserved first and last residue. The D gene is left open where the match is weak. Not every row has a clone size; where given, it reads once, few, many or a size class.

d_gene	abundance	v_gene	j_gene	CDR3nt	CDR3aa
NA	few	TRBV6-5	TRBJ2-7	TGTGCCAGCAGTTTAGGACAGCCCTTGGGCGAGCAGTACTTC	CASSLGQPLGEQYF
TRBD1	NA	TRBV18	TRBJ1-4	TGTGCCAGCTCACCCTTACAGGGGGCAACTAATGAAAAACTGTTTTTT	CASSPLQGATNEKLFF
NA	NA	TRBV9	TRBJ2-2	TGTGCCAGCAGCGTAACTGGGGGCGCCGGGGAGCTGTTTTTT	CASSVTGGAGELFF
TRBD1	NA	TRBV18	TRBJ1-5	TGTGCCAGCTCACCGACAGGGGACGGCAATCAGCCCCAGCATTTT	CASSPTGDGNQPQHF
NA	few	TRBV18	TRBJ2-6	TGTGCCAGCTCACCCTATCAGCTAAACTCTGGGGCCAACGTCCTGACTTTC	CASSPYQLNSGANVLTF
TRBD1	few	TRBV11-2	TRBJ2-2	TGTGCCAGCAGCTTGGACAGGGTTGGCACCGGGGAGCTGTTTTTT	CASSLDRVGTGELFF
NA	NA	TRBV6-5	TRBJ1-3	TGTGCCAGCAGTTACTCACAGGGCTCTGGAAACACCATATATTTT	CASSYSQGSGNTIYF
NA	NA	TRBV6-5	TRBJ2-7	TGTGCCAGCAGTTACTCGGGGATTCTCTACGAGCAGTACTTC	CASSYSGILYEQYF
NA	few	TRBV19	TRBJ2-3	TGTGCCAGTAGTATGCAACTAGCCGTGACAGATACGCAGTATTTT	CASSMQLAVTDTQYF
NA	few	TRBV7-2	TRBJ2-2	TGTGCCAGCAGCTTAGCGGGCAGGAACACCGGGGAGCTGTTTTTT	CASSLAGRNTGELFF
NA	NA	TRBV9	TRBJ2-7	TGTGCCAGCAGCCCGGGACACCCCTACGAGCAGTACTTC	CASSPGHPYEQYF
NA	few	TRBV7-9	TRBJ1-6	TGTGCCAGCAGCTCCCTGGGGGGTCTCAATTCACCCCTCCACTTT	CASSSLGGLNSPLHF
NA	few	TRBV19	TRBJ2-1	TGTGCCAGTAGTATTCTCATTTCGACAGAGCAGTTCTTC	CASSILISTEQFF
NA	NA	TRBV6-6	TRBJ1-2	TGTGCCAGCAGTTCCGACAGTATCAACTATGGCTACACCTTC	CASSSDSINYGYTF
NA	NA	TRBV5-6	TRBJ2-4	TGTGCCAGCAGCTTCCGTGGCAAAAACATTCAGTACTTC	CASSFRGKNIQYF
NA	few	TRBV2	TRBJ1-4	TGTGCCAGCAGAGCAGCTCCAACTAATGAAAAACTGTTTTTT	CASRAAPTNEKLFF
NA	NA	TRBV6-5	TRBJ2-3	TGTGCCAGCAGTTACCCTGGGATGACAGATACGCAGTATTTT	CASSYPGMTDTQYF
NA	NA	TRBV7-2	TRBJ1-5	TGTGCCAGCAGCTTATTGGGCCAGGTCGGGGATCCCCAGCATTTT	CASSLLGQVGDPQHF
NA	NA	TRBV30	TRBJ2-5	TGTGCCTGGAGTGTAGGGATAGAGACCCAGTACTTC	CAWSVGIETQYF
TRBD1	NA	TRBV28	TRBJ1-6	TGTGCCAGCAGTTCGTTCACAGGGGAGCGGGGGCCCCTCCACTTT	CASSSFTGERGPLHF
TRBD2	few	TRBV7-2	TRBJ2-1	TGTGCCAGCAGCCCCCGGACTAGCGGGGGTGCGTACAATGAGCAGTTCTTC	CASSPRTSGGAYNEQFF
NA	NA	TRBV6-5	TRBJ2-7	TGTGCCAGCAGTTACTCGAGAGGGTACGAGCAGTACTTC	CASSYSRGYEQYF
TRBD1	NA	TRBV4-2	TRBJ2-1	TGTGCCAGCAGCCGTTTGGGACAGGGTGAAGGTGAGCAGTTCTTC	CASSRLGQGEGEQFF
NA	once	TRBV5-1	TRBJ2-7	TGCGCCAGCAGCTTGGGACAGGTTGAGGGCTACGAGCAGTACTTC	CASSLGQVEGYEQYF
NA	NA	TRBV30	TRBJ2-7	TGTGCCGGCGGGACAGCGTACGAGCAGTACTTC	CAGGTAYEQYF
NA	NA	TRBV27	TRBJ1-6	TGTGCCAGCAGTCCGGATCGGTCACCCCTCCACTTT	CASSPDRSPLHF
NA	few	TRBV7-9	TRBJ2-7	TGTGCCAGCAGCCCTCCGAACGCCGACGAGCAGTACTTC	CASSPPNADEQYF
TRBD1	few	TRBV10-3	TRBJ1-4	TGTGCCATCAGTGACTCGACAGGGGAGAGTGAAAAACTGTTTTTT	CAISDSTGESEKLFF
NA	NA	TRBV9	TRBJ2-5	TGTGCCAGCAGCGTAGCCCCACAGGGAGGGTTAGAGACCCAGTACTTC	CASSVAPQGGLETQYF
TRBD2	NA	TRBV10-3	TRBJ2-7	TGTGCCACCTCGGGGGGGCAATCGGGCGAGCAGTACTTC	CATSGGQSGEQYF
TRBD1	few	TRBV28	TRBJ1-3	TGTGCCAGCAGTTTAGTCGAGGCAGGGGGCTACGCCATATATTTT	CASSLVEAGGYAIYF
NA	few	TRBV5-1	TRBJ2-1	TGCGCCAGCAGCTTGGGGTTTGAGGTGGGCTACAATGAGCAGTTCTTC	CASSLGFEVGYNEQFF
NA	few	TRBV7-9	TRBJ1-1	TGTGCCAGCAGCTCGGGACCCATGGGCACTGAAGCTTTCTTT	CASSSGPMGTEAFF
NA	few	TRBV9	TRBJ2-2	TGTGCCAGCAAGTCGGGGGTAAACACCGGGGAGCTGTTTTTT	CASKSGVNTGELFF
NA	NA	TRBV10-3	TRBJ2-7	TGTGCCATCAGGAGGAACTCCTACGAGCAGTACTTC	CAIRRNSYEQYF
NA	few	TRBV30	TRBJ1-3	TGTGCCTGGAGAAACAGGGAAAGGGCTGGAAACACCATATATTTT	CAWRNRERAGNTIYF
TRBD2	few	TRBV10-1	TRBJ2-3	TGCGCCAGCAGTGACGGGGGGGCTGCAGATACGCAGTATTTT	CASSDGGAADTQYF
NA	NA	TRBV7-6	TRBJ1-2	TGTGCCAGCAGCTTCTCGACCTATGGCTACACCTTC	CASSFSTYGYTF
NA	NA	TRBV9	TRBJ2-1	TGTGCCAGCAGCGCGGGGGGCCAGGGTGGCAATGAGCAGTTCTTC	CASSAGGQGGNEQFF
NA	few	TRBV10-3	TRBJ1-2	TGTGCCATCAGTGAGTCAACGACTACTAACTATGGCTACACCTTC	CAISESTTTNYGYTF
NA	few	TRBV7-9	TRBJ2-3	TGTGCCAGCAGCCAAGGGATGGATACGCAGTATTTT	CASSQGMDTQYF
NA	few	TRBV20-1	TRBJ2-3	TGCAGTCGCCTTTATGGAGATACGCAGTATTTT	CSRLYGDTQYF
TRBD2	few	TRBV28	TRBJ2-7	TGTGCCAGCAGTTTATTTGGCGGGGGGAATCAGTTCGAGCAGTACTTC	CASSLFGGGNQFEQYF
NA	NA	TRBV5-1	TRBJ2-7	TGCGCCAGCAGTCGGTCGTCGGGCGAGCAGTACTTC	CASSRSSGEQYF
NA	NA	TRBV10-1	TRBJ2-1	TGCGCCAGCAGTGAGTCTGGCGTGGGGACCTACAATGAGCAGTTCTTC	CASSESGVGTYNEQFF
TRBD1	NA	TRBV7-9	TRBJ1-2	TGTGCCAGCAGAAGAGGGACAGGGGAATCCTGTACCTTC	CASRRGTGESCTF
NA	NA	TRBV18	TRBJ1-5	TGTGCCAGCTCACCACCGAAGGGGGTCCATCAGCCCCAGCATTTT	CASSPPKGVHQPQHF
NA	NA	TRBV30	TRBJ1-4	TGTGCCTGGAGTGTACGCAGGGTAAATGTTCGCGGTGAAAAACTGTTTTTT	CAWSVRRVNVRGEKLFF
NA	few	TRBV29-1	TRBJ2-7	TGCAGCGTTGAAGGGGCAGGGTTTGGGCAGTACTTC	CSVEGAGFGQYF
TRBD2	few	TRBV9	TRBJ2-3	TGTGCCAGCAGCGTAGACGCGGGGGGGCGAATGACGCAGTATTTT	CASSVDAGGRMTQYF
TRBD2	NA	TRBV19	TRBJ2-3	TGTGCCAGTAGTATAGATTTCCGCGGACTAGCGGGGGGAGATACGCAGTATTTT	CASSIDFRGLAGGDTQYF